This TCR beta chain emerged from a study of blood T cell repertoires in COVID-19. About the research overall: Both acute and convalescent COVID-19 samples were obtained from the United States, Italy and Spain.

The cohort comprised adults aged about 18 to 90 years residing in about two dozen US areas. Per germline, CDR1 SGHDN and CDR2 FVKESK. Losses at the gene ends were 2 bases for V and 2 bases for J; bases not matched to a gene: 6. The CDR3 sequence is 15 residues long. In the authors' methods: Amplified reference gene primers provided the basis for estimating nucleated cell counts. The method was immunoSEQ multiplex PCR; TCRdb's version includes in-frame clones alone and lacks a portion of them. Clone size and the V and J calls come from that table; the DNA yielded D and trimming. The sample includes about 270,000 clones, 88% of them seen just once.

This chain links TRBV14 with TRBJ2-7, with 7 positions matching TRBD2. The sequencing input was PBMCs or T cells enriched from blood (not recorded which). The sequence was collected from a woman between 50 and 59 years old who had recovered from COVID-19. This chain's CDR3 is CASSQIAGETYEQYF. The CDR3 coding sequence is TGTGCCAGCAGCCAAATTGCGGGAGAAACCTACGAGCAGTACTTC. The whole variable domain, filled in from reference TRBV14 and TRBJ2-7, reads EAGVTQFPSHSVIEKGQTVTLRCDPISGHDNLYWYRRVMGKEIKFLLHFVKESKQDESGMPNNRFLAERTGGTYSTLKVQPAELEDSGVYFCASSQIAGETYEQYFGPGTRLTVT.